This entry lists 5 T cell receptor beta chains sequenced from one sample in a study of cytomegalovirus exposure and HLA in healthy donors. PCR primers comprised 60 Vbeta and 13 Jbeta primers. TCRdb's copy holds only in-frame clones and misses some; the assay was immunoSEQ multiplex PCR. The data show about 170,000 clones, with 82% seen just once and around 1.5% held by the top ten. The sequenced material came from PBMCs. The receptor set was obtained from a male donor in good health and CMV-seronegative.

The chain joins TRBV5-1 to TRBJ2-5; 8 positions match TRBD2. This CDR3 region has 15 residues. CDR1 SGHRS and CDR2 YFSETQ come from the germline V gene. V lost 3 bases to trimming and J lost 2 bases; unmatched junction nucleotides: 6. The CDR3 coding sequence is TGCGCCAGCAGCTCGCAGGTAGCGGGACAAGAGACCCAGTACTTC. As protein: CASSSQVAGQETQYF.

This chain joins TRBV2 and TRBJ2-3; 11 nucleotides line up with TRBD2. CDR1 is SNHLY, CDR2 FYNNEI, per germline. J was trimmed by 2 bases and V by 6 bases; bases with no gene match: 7. The CDR3 length is 16 residues. The chain's CDR3 is CASRKLAGGSTDTQYF. The CDR3 DNA sequence: TGTGCCAGCAGAAAGCTAGCGGGGGGTTCCACAGATACGCAGTATTTT. The entire variable domain, with the rest obtained from reference TRBV2 and TRBJ2-3, is as follows: EPEVTQTPSHQVTQMGQEVILRCVPISNHLYFYWYRQILGQKVEFLVSFYNNEISEKSEIFDDQFSVERPDGSNFTLKIRSTKLEDSAMYFCASRKLAGGSTDTQYFGPGTRLTVL.

V gene TRBV7-3 combines with J gene TRBJ1-6; TRBD1 matches at 8 bases. CDR1 is SGHTA and CDR2 is FQGTGA in the germline V gene. The ends lost 0 bases at V and 10 bases at J; junction bases unmatched: 14. CDR3 length: 18 amino acids. The CDR3 nucleotides read TGTGCCAGCAGCTTAACCTACCGTCGACAGGGGTCCTTCTCACCCCTCCACTTT. Translating gives CASSLTYRRQGSFSPLHF.

This clone was seen only a few times. The rearrangement uses TRBV9 and TRBJ2-6; 12 positions match TRBD2. The trim removed 4 bases at V and 0 bases at J, leaving 5 bases unmatched. This CDR3 is built from 18 residues. CDR1 is SGDLS, CDR2 YYNGEE, per germline. The CDR3 DNA reads TGTGCCAGCAGCCTGCGGACTAGCGGGACCTCTGGGGCCAACGTCCTGACTTTC. Amino acid sequence: CASSLRTSGTSGANVLTF.

The CDR3 is CASRGQGASYEQYF. Written as DNA, the CDR3 is TGTGCCAGTAGGGGACAGGGGGCCTCCTACGAGCAGTACTTC. This chain uses TRBV19 with TRBJ2-7, with TRBD1 matching 12 bases. This CDR3 has 14 amino acids. The germline V gene has CDR1 LNHDA and CDR2 SQIVND (reference sequence). The ends lost 6 bases at V and 0 bases at J; junction bases unmatched: 0.